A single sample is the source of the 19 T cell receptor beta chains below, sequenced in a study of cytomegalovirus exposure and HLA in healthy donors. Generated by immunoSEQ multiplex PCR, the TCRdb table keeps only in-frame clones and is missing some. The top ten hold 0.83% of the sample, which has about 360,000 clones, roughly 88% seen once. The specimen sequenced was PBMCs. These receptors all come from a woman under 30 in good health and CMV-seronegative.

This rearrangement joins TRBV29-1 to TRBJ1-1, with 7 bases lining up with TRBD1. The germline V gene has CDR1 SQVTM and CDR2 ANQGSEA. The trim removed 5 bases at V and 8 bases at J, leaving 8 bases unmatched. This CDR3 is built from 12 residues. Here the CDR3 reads CSVNRGPKEAFF. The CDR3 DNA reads TGCAGCGTTAACAGGGGCCCTAAAGAAGCTTTCTTT.

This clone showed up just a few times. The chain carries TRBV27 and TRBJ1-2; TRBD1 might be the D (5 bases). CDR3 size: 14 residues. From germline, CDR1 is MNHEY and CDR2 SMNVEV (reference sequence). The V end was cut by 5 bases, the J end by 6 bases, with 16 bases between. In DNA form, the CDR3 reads TGTGCCAGCAGTCCATCGGGACTGCGCCATGGCTACACCTTC. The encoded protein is CASSPSGLRHGYTF.

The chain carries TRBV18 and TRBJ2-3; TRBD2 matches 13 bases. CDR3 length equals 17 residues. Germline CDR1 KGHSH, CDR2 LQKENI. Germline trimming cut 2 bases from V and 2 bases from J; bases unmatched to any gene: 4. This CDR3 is CASSPKGLAGLTDTQYF. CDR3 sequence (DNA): TGTGCCAGCTCACCAAAGGGACTAGCGGGACTCACAGATACGCAGTATTTT.

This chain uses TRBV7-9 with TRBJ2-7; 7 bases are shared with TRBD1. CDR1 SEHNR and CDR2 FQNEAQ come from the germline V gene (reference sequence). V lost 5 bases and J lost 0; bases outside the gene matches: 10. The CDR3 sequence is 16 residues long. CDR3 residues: CASSLSTGTDSYEQYF. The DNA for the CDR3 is TGTGCCAGCAGCCTCTCAACCGGGACAGACTCCTACGAGCAGTACTTC.

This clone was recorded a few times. The CDR3 reads CASRAGDRDQPQHF. In DNA, the CDR3 is TGTGCCAGCAGGGCTGGGGACAGGGATCAGCCCCAGCATTTT. The rearrangement uses TRBV28 and TRBJ1-5; 9 nucleotides align to TRBD1. CDR3 length: 14 residues. The germline V gene has CDR1 MDHEN and CDR2 SYDVKM. Trimming took 6 bases from V and 5 from J; bases not matched to a gene: 5.

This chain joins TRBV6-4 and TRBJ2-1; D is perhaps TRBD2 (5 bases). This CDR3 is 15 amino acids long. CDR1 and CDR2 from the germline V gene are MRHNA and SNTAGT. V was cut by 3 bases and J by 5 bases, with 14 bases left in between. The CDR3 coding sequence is TGTGCCAGCAGTGATTCCCCTGACGGGGACAATGAGCAGTTCTTC. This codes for CASSDSPDGDNEQFF.

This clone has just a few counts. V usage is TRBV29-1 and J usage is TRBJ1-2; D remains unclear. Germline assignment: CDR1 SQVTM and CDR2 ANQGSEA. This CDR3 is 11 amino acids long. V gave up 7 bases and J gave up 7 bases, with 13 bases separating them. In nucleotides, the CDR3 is TGCAGCGACTGGACCAGCGGTGGCTACACCTTC. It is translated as CSDWTSGGYTF.

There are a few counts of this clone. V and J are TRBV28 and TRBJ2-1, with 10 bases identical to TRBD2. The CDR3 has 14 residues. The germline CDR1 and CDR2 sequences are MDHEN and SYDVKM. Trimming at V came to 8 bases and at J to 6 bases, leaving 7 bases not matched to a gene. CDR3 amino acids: CASGSSGSPNEQFF. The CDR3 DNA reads TGTGCCAGCGGCTCTAGCGGGAGTCCCAATGAGCAGTTCTTC.

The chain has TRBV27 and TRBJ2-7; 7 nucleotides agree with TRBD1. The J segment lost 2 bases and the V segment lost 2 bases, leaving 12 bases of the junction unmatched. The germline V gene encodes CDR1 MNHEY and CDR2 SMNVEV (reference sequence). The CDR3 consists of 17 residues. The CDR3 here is CASSLIFSAGQAYEQYF. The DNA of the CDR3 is TGTGCCAGCAGTTTAATCTTTTCCGCAGGACAGGCCTACGAGCAGTACTTC.

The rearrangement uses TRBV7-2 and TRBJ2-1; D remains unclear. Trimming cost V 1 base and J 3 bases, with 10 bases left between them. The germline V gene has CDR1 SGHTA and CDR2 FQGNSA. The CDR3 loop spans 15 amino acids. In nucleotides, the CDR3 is TGTGCCAGCAGCTTAGAGTACAGTTTCTACAATGAGCAGTTCTTC. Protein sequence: CASSLEYSFYNEQFF.

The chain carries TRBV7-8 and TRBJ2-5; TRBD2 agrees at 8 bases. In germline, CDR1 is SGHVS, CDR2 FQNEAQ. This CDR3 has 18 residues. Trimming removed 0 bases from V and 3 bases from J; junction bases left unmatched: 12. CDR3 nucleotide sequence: TGTGCCAGCAGCTTAGCCCGGGTGCTACTAGCGGCAAAAGAGACCCAGTACTTC. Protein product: CASSLARVLLAAKETQYF.

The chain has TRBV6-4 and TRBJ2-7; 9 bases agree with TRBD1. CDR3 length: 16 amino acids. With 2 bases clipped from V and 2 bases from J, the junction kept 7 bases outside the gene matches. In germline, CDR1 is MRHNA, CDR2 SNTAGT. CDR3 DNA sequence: TGTGCCAGCAGTGACCCTAGACAGGGGGAAACCTACGAGCAGTACTTC. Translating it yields CASSDPRQGETYEQYF.

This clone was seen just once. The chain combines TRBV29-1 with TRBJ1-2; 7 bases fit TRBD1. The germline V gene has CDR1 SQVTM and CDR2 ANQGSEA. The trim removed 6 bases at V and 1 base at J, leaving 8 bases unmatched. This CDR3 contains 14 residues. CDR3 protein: CSVQGGTLNYGYTF. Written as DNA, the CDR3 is TGCAGCGTGCAGGGGGGAACCCTTAACTATGGCTACACCTTC.

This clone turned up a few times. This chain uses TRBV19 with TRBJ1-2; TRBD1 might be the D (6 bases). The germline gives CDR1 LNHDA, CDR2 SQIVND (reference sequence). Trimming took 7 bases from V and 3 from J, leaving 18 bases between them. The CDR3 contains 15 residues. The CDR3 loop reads CASTPGAGVDYGYTF. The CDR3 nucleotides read TGTGCCAGTACCCCTGGGGCAGGGGTGGACTATGGCTACACCTTC. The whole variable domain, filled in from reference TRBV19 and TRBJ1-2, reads DGGITQSPKYLFRKEGQNVTLSCEQNLNHDAMYWYRQDPGQGLRLIYYSQIVNDFQKGDIAEGYSVSREKKESFPLTVTSAQKNPTAFYLCASTPGAGVDYGYTFGSGTRLTVV.

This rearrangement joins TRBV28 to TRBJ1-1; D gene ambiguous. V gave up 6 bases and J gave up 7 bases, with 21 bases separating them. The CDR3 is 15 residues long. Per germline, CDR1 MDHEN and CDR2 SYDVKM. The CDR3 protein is CASRPHRVSRDEAFF. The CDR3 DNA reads TGTGCCAGCAGGCCTCACCGAGTAAGTCGGGATGAAGCTTTCTTT.

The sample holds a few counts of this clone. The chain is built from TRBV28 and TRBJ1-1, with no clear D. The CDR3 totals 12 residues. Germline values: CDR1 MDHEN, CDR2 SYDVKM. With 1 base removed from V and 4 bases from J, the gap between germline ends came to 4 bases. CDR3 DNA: TGTGCCAGCAGTTTATTCGGCACTGAAGCTTTCTTT. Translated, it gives CASSLFGTEAFF.

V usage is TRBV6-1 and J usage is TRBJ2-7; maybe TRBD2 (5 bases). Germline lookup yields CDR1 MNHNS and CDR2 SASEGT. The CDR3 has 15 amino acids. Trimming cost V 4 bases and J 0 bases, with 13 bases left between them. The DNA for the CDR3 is TGTGCCAGCAGTGGGCAAGAGGGTGACTCCTACGAGCAGTACTTC. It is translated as CASSGQEGDSYEQYF.

The CDR3 DNA reads as TGTGCCAGCAGTTTGGGGCACAATAGCAATCAGCCCCAGCATTTT. Its protein product is CASSLGHNSNQPQHF. This chain uses TRBV28 with TRBJ1-5; possibly TRBD1 for D (5 bases). The CDR3 has 15 residues. From germline, CDR1 is MDHEN and CDR2 SYDVKM. V was cut by 3 bases and J by 0 bases, with 9 bases left in between. The variable domain in full, with the rest retrieved from reference TRBV28 and TRBJ1-5, is DVKVTQSSRYLVKRTGEKVFLECVQDMDHENMFWYRQDPGLGLRLIYFSYDVKMKEKGDIPEGYSVSREKKERFSLILESASTNQTSMYLCASSLGHNSNQPQHFGDGTRLSIL.

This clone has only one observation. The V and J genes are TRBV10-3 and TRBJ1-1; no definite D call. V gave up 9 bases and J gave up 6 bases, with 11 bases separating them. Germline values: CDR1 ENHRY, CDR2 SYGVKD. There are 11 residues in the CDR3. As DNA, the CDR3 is TGTGCCATTAGACAATTTTCTGAAGCTTTCTTT. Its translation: CAIRQFSEAFF.